The rows below give T cell receptor beta chains drawn from one sample of a study of CD8+CD57+ T cells in acquired aplastic anemia. From the reads, TCRdb called clonotypes with MiXCR, one entry per CDR3 protein. The sample records some 150,000 distinct CDR3 sequences, about 45% being singletons. The sequencing input was sorted CD4+, CD8+, or CD8+CD57+ T cells (not recorded which) from PBMCs. These receptor sequences come from a human donor with aplastic anemia. Both conserved end residues are part of each CDR3. Fields, in order: J gene, CDR3 length, D gene, V gene, clone size, CDR3 DNA, CDR3 protein. D genes are given only for firm matches. Rows give clone size only sometimes, using once, few, many, or a class for an expanded clone.

j_call: TRBJ2-1; cdr3_length: 16; d_call: .; v_call: TRBV24-1; clone_size: .; cdr3_nt: TGTGCCACCAGTGATTCCGATCCCAGGTCCTACAATGAGCAGTTCTTC; cdr3_aa: CATSDSDPRSYNEQFF
j_call: TRBJ2-3; cdr3_length: 13; d_call: .; v_call: TRBV24-1; clone_size: .; cdr3_nt: TGTGCCAGCAGTCCCGATAGCACAGATACGCAGTATTTT; cdr3_aa: CASSPDSTDTQYF
j_call: TRBJ1-3; cdr3_length: 17; d_call: .; v_call: TRBV5-6; clone_size: many; cdr3_nt: TGTGCCAGCAGCCTGGGGACGTTCGCAGCCTCTGGAAACACCATATATTTT; cdr3_aa: CASSLGTFAASGNTIYF
j_call: TRBJ1-2; cdr3_length: 14; d_call: .; v_call: TRBV12-3/TRBV12-4; clone_size: .; cdr3_nt: TGTGCCAGCAGTCTCTCAGTAATCCCCTATGGCTACACCTTC; cdr3_aa: CASSLSVIPYGYTF
j_call: TRBJ2-7; cdr3_length: 14; d_call: TRBD2; v_call: TRBV6-1; clone_size: .; cdr3_nt: TGTGCCAGCTTCCCTAGCGGGGGAAGCTACGAGCAGTACTTC; cdr3_aa: CASFPSGGSYEQYF
j_call: TRBJ1-1; cdr3_length: 12; d_call: .; v_call: TRBV29-1; clone_size: .; cdr3_nt: TGCAGCGTTGATCCCGATGACACTGAAGCTTTCTTT; cdr3_aa: CSVDPDDTEAFF
j_call: TRBJ1-4; cdr3_length: 15; d_call: .; v_call: TRBV2; clone_size: many; cdr3_nt: TGTGCCAGCAGTGAATGGCCCGCGGCGGACGAAAAACTGTTTTTT; cdr3_aa: CASSEWPAADEKLFF
j_call: TRBJ2-1; cdr3_length: 17; d_call: TRBD2; v_call: TRBV20-1; clone_size: many; cdr3_nt: TGCAGTGCCCGAAACCGAGGGGTAGCGGGTTCCTACAATGAGCAGTTCTTC; cdr3_aa: CSARNRGVAGSYNEQFF
j_call: TRBJ2-3; cdr3_length: 17; d_call: TRBD2; v_call: TRBV24-1; clone_size: .; cdr3_nt: TGTGCCACCAGTGAATGGGACTACGGATTGGGCACAGATACGCAGTATTTT; cdr3_aa: CATSEWDYGLGTDTQYF
j_call: TRBJ2-5; cdr3_length: 16; d_call: .; v_call: TRBV25-1; clone_size: .; cdr3_nt: TGTGCCAGCAGTGAATCGATTCCGCGACAGCAAGAGACCCAGTACTTC; cdr3_aa: CASSESIPRQQETQYF
j_call: TRBJ1-1; cdr3_length: 14; d_call: .; v_call: TRBV11-2; clone_size: many; cdr3_nt: TGTGCCAGCAGCTTAGGAGAAAAAGGCACTGAAGCTTTCTTT; cdr3_aa: CASSLGEKGTEAFF
j_call: TRBJ2-3; cdr3_length: 15; d_call: TRBD1; v_call: TRBV6-1; clone_size: .; cdr3_nt: TGTGCCAGCACCCTGACAGGGTCCTCCACAGATACGCAGTATTTT; cdr3_aa: CASTLTGSSTDTQYF
j_call: TRBJ1-1; cdr3_length: 14; d_call: TRBD1; v_call: TRBV15; clone_size: .; cdr3_nt: TGTGCCACCAGCGGGGACAGGGGTAGCACTGAAGCTTTCTTT; cdr3_aa: CATSGDRGSTEAFF
j_call: TRBJ1-1; cdr3_length: 14; d_call: .; v_call: TRBV20-1; clone_size: many; cdr3_nt: TGCAGTGCTAGAGATGGGAGGGGGGACACTGAAGCTTTCTTT; cdr3_aa: CSARDGRGDTEAFF